This T cell receptor (beta chain) was captured in a study of T cells expressing NK-cell markers. The study's findings and limits: What remained unclear was the HCMV specificity of expanded NKG2C+ T cell clones.

A word on this clonotype: As yet, its antigen is unknown.

Reanalyzing the 5' RACE reads, TCRdb keeps one entry per CDR3 protein, without DNA. The ten most abundant clones cover 20% to 25% of a sample with roughly 160,000 distinct CDR3 sequences. The CDR3 is made up of 15 amino acids. The germline V gene encodes CDR1 SEHNR and CDR2 FQNEAQ (reference sequence). The receptor comes from a man aged 18 to 69 in good health. Sequenced material: blood T cells: a sorted CD56 or NKG2C T cell subset, CD4+ or CD8+ T cells, or bulk PBMC T cells (not recorded which). The chain couples TRBV7-9 to TRBJ2-2; TCRdb's D gene call, TRBD1, goes unchecked for lack of DNA. CDR3 sequence reads: CASSLPGMNTGELFF.